Each of the 20 T cell receptor beta chains below was sequenced from the same sample in a study of cytomegalovirus exposure and HLA in healthy donors. Clones were sequenced by immunoSEQ multiplex PCR, and TCRdb holds only the in-frame ones, with some missing. The sample has around 140,000 clones, about 88% seen once. Source material: PBMCs. The receptors here all came from a man aged 18 to 29 in good health and CMV-seropositive.

In its sample, this clone was seen a few times. V is TRBV5-6 and J is TRBJ2-1; 7 nucleotides align to TRBD1. The CDR3 spans 15 residues. The germline V gene encodes CDR1 SGHDT and CDR2 YYEEEE. V was pared by 2 bases and J by 6 bases, with 8 bases of the junction left unmatched. CDR3 sequence reads: CASSLRGRSGNEQFF. In nucleotides, the CDR3 is TGTGCCAGCAGCTTAAGGGGGCGGAGTGGCAATGAGCAGTTCTTC.

This clone was picked up one time. The V and J genes are TRBV27 and TRBJ1-2; TRBD1 is a possible D gene (5 bases). Trimming stripped 7 bases from V and 7 bases from J, with 13 bases between. The CDR3 has 12 residues. Germline lookup yields CDR1 MNHEY and CDR2 SMNVEV (reference sequence). As DNA, the CDR3 is TGTGCCAGCAAGTCAGGGCAGGGTGGCTACACCTTC. Amino acid sequence: CASKSGQGGYTF.

The chain combines TRBV7-2 with TRBJ2-7; TRBD1 is a possible D gene (7 bases). The CDR3 loop spans 14 amino acids. V was shortened by 3 bases and J by 2 bases, with 11 bases between the two germline ends. Germline CDR1 reads SGHTA; CDR2 reads FQGNSA. CDR3 region: CASSFQGGTYEQYF. The CDR3 bases are TGTGCCAGCAGCTTCCAGGGGGGAACCTACGAGCAGTACTTC.

The chain joins TRBV7-2 to TRBJ1-4, with a weak D call TRBD1 (5 bases). The CDR3 runs 14 residues. Germline V gene sequence: CDR1 SGHTA, CDR2 FQGNSA. Trimming removed 6 bases at V and 8 bases at J, with 16 bases between. The CDR3 reads CASSPNAGSEKLFF. The CDR3 DNA follows: TGTGCCAGCAGTCCCAACGCAGGGTCAGAAAAACTGTTTTTT.

The rearrangement uses TRBV28 and TRBJ2-5; 10 bases align to TRBD2. CDR1 and CDR2 from the germline V gene are MDHEN and SYDVKM. V gave up 2 bases and J gave up 5 bases; unmatched junction bases: 14. This CDR3 comprises 18 residues. As DNA, the CDR3 is TGTGCCAGCAGTTTAGCTCTAGCGGGAGCCCCGCCAGATGAGACCCAGTACTTC. Translating gives CASSLALAGAPPDETQYF. The full variable domain, with the rest looked up from reference TRBV28 and TRBJ2-5, is DVKVTQSSRYLVKRTGEKVFLECVQDMDHENMFWYRQDPGLGLRLIYFSYDVKMKEKGDIPEGYSVSREKKERFSLILESASTNQTSMYLCASSLALAGAPPDETQYFGPGTRLLVL.

This chain links TRBV15 with TRBJ1-5; D is perhaps TRBD1 (6 bases). Germline CDR1 reads LNHNV; CDR2 reads YYDKDF (reference sequence). V lost 3 bases to trimming and J lost 0 bases, with 9 bases between them. The length of the CDR3 is 15 residues. Written as DNA, the CDR3 is TGTGCCACCAGCAGGTACAGGGATAGCAATCAGCCCCAGCATTTT. Encoded protein: CATSRYRDSNQPQHF.

This clone was seen only once. The chain employs TRBV7-2 and TRBJ2-1; TRBD2 might be the D (6 bases). This CDR3 region has 15 residues. Looked up from germline, CDR1 is SGHTA and CDR2 is FQGNSA. Trimming removed 0 bases at V and 6 bases at J, with 12 bases between. CDR3 residues: CASSLAWLASNEQFF. CDR3 DNA sequence: TGTGCCAGCAGCTTAGCGTGGCTAGCGAGCAATGAGCAGTTCTTC.

V usage is TRBV21-1 and J usage is TRBJ1-2; TRBD1, as called in the table, went unchecked against the DNA. TRBV21-1 has pseudogene status. The CDR3 spans 10 residues. CDR3 region: CASSRDRSSF. In DNA form, the CDR3 reads TGTGCCAGCAGCCGTGACAGGTCCTCCTTC.

CDR3 loop: CASSRVGGGELFF. In DNA form, the CDR3 reads TGTGCCAGCAGCCGGGTAGGGGGCGGGGAGCTGTTTTTT. The rearrangement joins TRBV7-2 to TRBJ2-2; maybe TRBD1 (6 bases). The V end lost 5 bases, the J end lost 7 bases, and 11 bases lay between the germline ends. CDR3 length: 13 amino acids. CDR1 SGHTA and CDR2 FQGNSA come from the germline V gene.

V gene TRBV7-2 combines with J gene TRBJ2-7; 7 nucleotides line up with TRBD2. Germline assignment: CDR1 SGHTA and CDR2 FQGNSA. Trimming took 1 base from V and 5 from J; bases not matched to a gene: 11. The CDR3 length is 16 residues. The CDR3 sequence: CASSLVSGGRSDEQYF. As DNA, the CDR3 is TGTGCCAGCAGCTTAGTTAGCGGCGGGAGATCGGACGAGCAGTACTTC. Looking up the rest from reference TRBV7-2 and TRBJ2-7 gives the full variable domain: GAGVSQSPSNKVTEKGKDVELRCDPISGHTALYWYRQSLGQGLEFLIYFQGNSAPDKSGLPSDRFSAERTGGSVSTLTIQRTQQEDSAVYLCASSLVSGGRSDEQYFGPGTRLTVT.

This chain joins TRBV25-1 and TRBJ1-1, with D possibly TRBD1 on 5 matching bases. V was trimmed by 6 bases and J by 9 bases, leaving 17 bases between them. The germline V gene has CDR1 MGHDK and CDR2 SYGVNS. The CDR3 runs 13 residues. CDR3 sequence (DNA): TGTGCCAGCAGGAAAGGGGCACAGGCAAAAGCTTTCTTT. Translating gives CASRKGAQAKAFF.

The chain employs TRBV6-4 and TRBJ2-1; D perhaps matches TRBD2 (5 bases). The ends were cut back, 2 bases at V and 0 bases at J, with 5 bases in the middle. The CDR3 is 14 residues long. Germline V gives CDR1 MRHNA, CDR2 SNTAGT. This chain's CDR3 is CASSDGSSYNEQFF. The CDR3 DNA follows: TGTGCCAGCAGTGACGGGAGCTCCTACAATGAGCAGTTCTTC.

The J gene is TRBJ2-2, the V gene TRBV5-4, with a tentative D call TRBD2 (5 bases). Trimming left V 0 bases short and J 5 bases short, with 8 bases between. CDR3 size: 14 residues. From germline, CDR1 is SGHNT and CDR2 YYREEE (reference sequence). CDR3 loop: CASSLERETGELFF. DNA of the CDR3: TGTGCCAGCAGCTTGGAGAGGGAGACCGGGGAGCTGTTTTTT.

This clone occurred a few times. This chain links TRBV6-1 with TRBJ2-4, with TRBD1 identical over 7 bases. The V gene end was trimmed by 6 bases and the J gene end by 11 bases; junction bases not matched to a gene: 7. The CDR3 runs 12 residues. From germline, CDR1 is MNHNS and CDR2 SASEGT. The CDR3 loop reads CASSKDRPFQYF. The CDR3 coding sequence is TGTGCCAGCAGCAAGGACAGGCCCTTTCAGTACTTC.

The chain links TRBV7-9 to TRBJ1-2, with 8 bases aligning to TRBD1. The ends lost 1 base at V and 8 bases at J; junction bases unmatched: 6. CDR3 length: 14 residues. Per the germline V gene, CDR1 is SEHNR and CDR2 is FQNEAQ (reference sequence). The CDR3 loop reads CASSLGQGTWGYTF. DNA of the CDR3: TGTGCCAGCAGCTTAGGACAGGGGACGTGGGGCTACACCTTC. The full variable domain, in which reference TRBV7-9 and TRBJ1-2 provide the parts outside the CDR3, is DTGVSQNPRHKITKRGQNVTFRCDPISEHNRLYWYRQTLGQGPEFLTYFQNEAQLEKSRLLSDRFSAERPKGSFSTLEIQRTEQGDSAMYLCASSLGQGTWGYTFGSGTRLTVV.

The chain is built from TRBV7-9 and TRBJ2-1, with 12 positions matching TRBD2. CDR1 SEHNR and CDR2 FQNEAQ come from the germline V gene (reference sequence). The CDR3 spans 16 residues. Trimming at V came to 2 bases and at J to 6 bases, leaving 5 bases not matched to a gene. CDR3 sequence reads: CASSLRLAGDFNEQFF. The CDR3 region has the DNA TGTGCCAGCAGCTTAAGACTAGCGGGGGATTTCAATGAGCAGTTCTTC.

The CDR3 reads CASSNGLAGVIPYEQYF. CDR3 DNA: TGTGCCAGCAGCAACGGGCTAGCGGGGGTAATTCCCTACGAGCAGTACTTC. This chain links TRBV21-1 with TRBJ2-7; the tabulated D call, TRBD2, remains unverified against the DNA. TRBV21-1 is labeled a pseudogene. This CDR3 is 17 amino acids long.

The genes are TRBV29-1 and TRBJ2-1; 7 nucleotides match TRBD2. The V and J ends lost 5 bases and 4 bases, in that order; junction bases with no gene match: 5. Germline CDR1 is SQVTM and CDR2 is ANQGSEA. CDR3 size: 13 residues. The CDR3 DNA sequence: TGCAGCGTTAGGCCTAGCGGATACAATGAGCAGTTCTTC. Its protein is CSVRPSGYNEQFF.

The chain carries TRBV28 and TRBJ1-2; 8 bases are shared with TRBD1. V trimming: 4 bases; J trimming: 5 bases; junction bases outside the gene matches: 9. Germline CDR1 MDHEN, CDR2 SYDVKM. The CDR3 covers 15 residues. The chain's CDR3 is CASSSGTGIPYGYTF. CDR3 nucleotide sequence: TGTGCCAGCAGTTCCGGGACAGGCATACCATATGGCTACACCTTC.

This sequence joins TRBV7-3 and TRBJ1-2; weak D call: TRBD1 (5 bases). CDR1 is SGHTA, CDR2 FQGTGA, per germline. V was clipped by 4 bases and J by 5 bases, with 14 bases between them. The CDR3 is 14 amino acids. The CDR3 DNA reads as TGTGCCAGCAGCTCACAATCAGGGAGGTATGGCTACACCTTC. Its protein product is CASSSQSGRYGYTF. The full variable domain, rest sourced from reference TRBV7-3 and TRBJ1-2, is GAGVSQTPSNKVTEKGKYVELRCDPISGHTALYWYRQSLGQGPEFLIYFQGTGAADDSGLPNDRFFAVRPEGSVSTLKIQRTERGDSAVYLCASSSQSGRYGYTFGSGTRLTVV.